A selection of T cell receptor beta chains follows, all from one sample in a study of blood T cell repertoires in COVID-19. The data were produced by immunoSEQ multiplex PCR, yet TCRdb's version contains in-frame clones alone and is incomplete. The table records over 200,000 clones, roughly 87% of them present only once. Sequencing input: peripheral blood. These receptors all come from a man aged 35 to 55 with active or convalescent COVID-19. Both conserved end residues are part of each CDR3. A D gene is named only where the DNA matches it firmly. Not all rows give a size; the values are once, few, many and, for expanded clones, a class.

CASRRGGSAGELFF,TGTGCCAGCAGGCGAGGGGGCTCGGCCGGGGAGCTGTTTTTT,-,14,TRBV7-8,TRBD1,TRBJ2-2
CASSYRDRGAYGYTF,TGTGCCAGTAGTTACCGGGACAGGGGTGCCTATGGCTACACCTTC,-,15,TRBV19,TRBD1,TRBJ1-2
CASSLTTSRGTGELFF,TGTGCCAGCAGCTTGACGACTAGCCGAGGCACCGGGGAGCTGTTTTTT,-,16,TRBV7-9,TRBD2,TRBJ2-2
CASSVGQGLGRLNIQYF,TGTGCCAGCAGCGTAGGGCAGGGATTGGGGAGGCTGAACATTCAGTACTTC,-,17,TRBV9,-,TRBJ2-4
CASSSPGTGGFEAFF,TGCGCCAGCAGCTCTCCCGGGACAGGGGGATTTGAAGCTTTCTTT,-,15,TRBV5-1,TRBD1,TRBJ1-1
CASSLDRGSPTDTQYF,TGCGCCAGCAGCTTGGACAGGGGCTCTCCAACAGATACGCAGTATTTT,once,16,TRBV5-1,TRBD1,TRBJ2-3
CASSSVPGQGRDTEAFF,TGTGCCAGCAGCTCCGTCCCGGGACAGGGTAGAGACACTGAAGCTTTCTTT,-,17,TRBV7-9,TRBD1,TRBJ1-1
CASRRGLYREHTEAFF,TGTGCCAGCAGGAGAGGCCTGTACAGGGAACACACTGAAGCTTTCTTT,-,16,TRBV25-1,-,TRBJ1-1
CASSQEVQTEELFF,TGCGCCAGCAGCCAAGAGGTACAGACCGAGGAGCTGTTTTTT,-,14,TRBV4-1,-,TRBJ2-2
CASSPLTGGNEQFF,TGCGCCAGCAGCCCCTTGACAGGGGGGAATGAGCAGTTCTTC,-,14,TRBV5-1,TRBD1,TRBJ2-1
CASSLEGDTFEAFF,TGCGCCAGCAGCTTGGAAGGGGACACATTTGAAGCTTTCTTT,-,14,TRBV5-1,-,TRBJ1-1
CASSLGGEDTQYF,TGTGCCAGCAGTTTAGGGGGGGAAGATACGCAGTATTTT,-,13,TRBV28,TRBD2,TRBJ2-3
CASSILAGSHEQYF,TGTGCCAGCAGTATTCTAGCGGGGTCTCACGAGCAGTACTTC,-,14,TRBV2,TRBD2,TRBJ2-7
CASEGQEKLFF,TGTGCCAGCGAGGGACAGGAAAAACTGTTTTTT,-,11,TRBV2,TRBD1,TRBJ1-4
CASSVGDNSPLHF,TGTGCCAGCAGCGTCGGGGATAATTCACCCCTCCACTTT,-,13,TRBV9,-,TRBJ1-6
CATLGYEQYF,TGTGCCACCCTCGGCTACGAGCAGTACTTC,-,10,TRBV28,-,TRBJ2-7
CAWSVTGVEAFF,TGTGCCTGGAGTGTGACAGGCGTTGAAGCTTTCTTT,-,12,TRBV30,-,TRBJ1-1
CASSSGDTEAFF,TGTGCCAGCAGTTCCGGGGACACTGAAGCTTTCTTT,-,12,TRBV28,-,TRBJ1-1
CASSQDSRGGFYNEQFF,TGCGCCAGCAGCCAAGATTCCCGGGGGGGTTTCTACAATGAGCAGTTCTTC,-,17,TRBV4-1,TRBD2,TRBJ2-1
CASSLGGTNNQPQHF,TGTGCCAGCAGCTTGGGTGGGACAAACAATCAGCCCCAGCATTTT,-,15,TRBV5-4,-,TRBJ1-5
CASTPLLGGGNYGYTF,TGTGCCAGCACTCCCCTTCTAGGGGGCGGGAACTATGGCTACACCTTC,-,16,TRBV27,TRBD1,TRBJ1-2
CASSLTGTGGETQYF,TGTGCCAGCAGCTTAACCGGGACAGGGGGAGAGACCCAGTACTTC,-,15,TRBV7-3,TRBD1,TRBJ2-5
CASRRLGQGSYEQYF,TGTGCCAGCAGAAGATTGGGACAGGGGTCCTACGAGCAGTACTTC,-,15,TRBV5-6,TRBD1,TRBJ2-7
CASSIDLYRNQPQHF,TGTGCCAGTAGTATAGATCTATACAGAAATCAGCCCCAGCATTTT,once,15,TRBV19,-,TRBJ1-5
CASSGEQVKETQYF,TGTGCCAGCAGTGGAGAACAGGTGAAAGAGACCCAGTACTTC,-,14,TRBV2,-,TRBJ2-5
CASSQGQGAETQYF,TGTGCCAGCAGCCAGGGACAGGGGGCAGAGACCCAGTACTTC,-,14,TRBV6-5,TRBD1,TRBJ2-5
CASSFWLRQGSSEAFF,TGTGCCAGCAGTTTTTGGCTCCGGCAGGGGAGTTCTGAAGCTTTCTTT,-,16,TRBV28,-,TRBJ1-1
CASSLAPSGELFF,TGTGCCAGCAGCTTAGCCCCCAGCGGGGAGCTGTTTTTT,-,13,TRBV13,-,TRBJ2-2
CASSPGAGGAGQPQHF,TGTGCCAGCAGCCCCGGAGCAGGGGGCGCGGGTCAGCCCCAGCATTTT,few,16,TRBV9,TRBD1,TRBJ1-5
CASSVELAPNNEQFF,TGTGCCAGCAGCGTAGAACTAGCTCCCAACAATGAGCAGTTCTTC,-,15,TRBV9,-,TRBJ2-1
CASSLYPTDMNTEAFF,TGTGCCAGCAGCTTATACCCGACAGACATGAACACTGAAGCTTTCTTT,-,16,TRBV11-2,-,TRBJ1-1
CASSLQGTGANVLTF,TGTGCCAGCAGTTTACAGGGGACTGGGGCCAACGTCCTGACTTTC,-,15,TRBV27,-,TRBJ2-6
CASTPEDSSYPRPIGNQPQHF,TGTGCCAGCACCCCGGAGGACAGTTCATACCCCAGGCCTATAGGCAATCAGCCCCAGCATTTT,once,21,TRBV27,-,TRBJ1-5
CASSQTVINTGELFF,TGCGCCAGCAGCCAAACAGTTATAAACACCGGGGAGCTGTTTTTT,-,15,TRBV4-1,-,TRBJ2-2
CASSLDPSGPTDTQYF,TGTGCCAGCAGCTTAGACCCTAGCGGGCCTACAGATACGCAGTATTTT,-,16,TRBV11-2,TRBD2,TRBJ2-3
CASSRQGALGEKLFF,TGTGCCAGCAGTCGTCAGGGGGCTCTGGGTGAAAAACTGTTTTTT,-,15,TRBV2,TRBD1,TRBJ1-4
CASSLGPSDTGELFF,TGTGCCAGCAGCTTAGGTCCTAGCGACACCGGGGAGCTGTTTTTT,few,15,TRBV11-2,-,TRBJ2-2
CASSPGFGEKLFF,TGTGCCAGCAGCCCAGGTTTCGGTGAAAAACTGTTTTTT,-,13,TRBV7-9,-,TRBJ1-4
CASSEARQFSYNSPLHF,TGTGCCAGCAGCGAAGCAAGACAGTTCTCCTATAATTCACCCCTCCACTTT,-,17,TRBV5-4,-,TRBJ1-6
CASSLQRNKNTEAFF,TGCGCCAGCAGCCTACAACGAAATAAGAACACTGAAGCTTTCTTT,-,15,TRBV4-1,-,TRBJ1-1